One and the same sample provided the 27 T cell receptor beta chains below, sequenced in a study of blood T cells in healthy people across ages. Then a second PCR, running roughly 7 to 12 cycles, was carried out with a sample-barcoded 5' primer and a J-beta primer mix. TCRdb analysed the 5' RACE reads with MiXCR anew, one entry per CDR3 protein. The profile shows approximately 800,000 distinct CDR3 sequences, 58% of them singletons. The sample taken for sequencing was blood. These receptors were obtained from a man aged 30-40 years in good health.

This chain uses TRBV7-2 with TRBJ2-3, with D possibly matching TRBD1 (7 bases). Germline-derived CDR1 and CDR2 are SGHTA and FQGNSA. Trimming took off 5 bases at V and 3 bases at J, with 18 bases between the two ends. This CDR3 region has 16 residues. The chain's CDR3 is CASSAGGRAGTDTQYF. CDR3 nucleotides: TGTGCCAGCAGCGCAGGGGGGCGCGCCGGGACAGATACGCAGTATTTT.

The chain uses TRBV10-1 and TRBJ1-2; D call uncertain. CDR1 is WNHNN, CDR2 SYGVQD, per germline (reference sequence). V was pared by 0 bases and J by 7 bases, with 9 bases between. The length of the CDR3 is 13 residues. This CDR3 reads CASSESGSLGYTF. CDR3 coding DNA: TGCGCCAGCAGTGAGTCGGGATCTCTTGGCTACACCTTC.

CDR3 nucleotide sequence: TGTGCCAGCGGCAGGACAGGGACACCCACTGAAGCTTTCTTT. It is translated as CASGRTGTPTEAFF. The chain links TRBV6-2 or TRBV6-3 to TRBJ1-1; TRBD1 aligns across 8 bases. The V gene end was trimmed by 8 bases and the J gene end by 4 bases; junction bases not matched to a gene: 9. CDR3 size: 14 residues. Germline V CDR1 and CDR2: MNHEY, SVGEGT.

This sequence joins TRBV5-1 and TRBJ2-5; 7 bases match TRBD1. Germline V lookup: CDR1 SGHRS, CDR2 YFSETQ. There are 18 residues in the CDR3. Germline trimming cut 3 bases from V and 0 bases from J; bases unmatched to any gene: 14. The CDR3 nucleotides are TGCGCCAGCAGCTCGCGGACAGGTGGGAAATTTGACCAAGAGACCCAGTACTTC. It translates to CASSSRTGGKFDQETQYF. Using reference TRBV5-1 and TRBJ2-5 for the parts outside the CDR3, the full variable domain is KAGVTQTPRYLIKTRGQQVTLSCSPISGHRSVSWYQQTPGQGLQFLFEYFSETQRNKGNFPGRFSGRQFSNSRSEMNVSTLELGDSALYLCASSSRTGGKFDQETQYFGPGTRLLVL.

This rearrangement joins TRBV7-9 to TRBJ2-4, with D perhaps TRBD1 or TRBD2 (5 bases each). Germline assignment: CDR1 SEHNR and CDR2 FQNEAQ (reference sequence). The CDR3 length is 14 residues. The V end lost 5 bases, the J end lost 5 bases, and 13 bases lay between the germline ends. The CDR3 protein is CASSAPGTQNIQYF. Written as DNA, the CDR3 is TGTGCCAGCAGCGCACCCGGGACCCAAAACATTCAGTACTTC.

The chain couples TRBV28 to TRBJ1-4; possible D gene TRBD1, 5 bases. Germline loops: CDR1 MDHEN, CDR2 SYDVKM. There are 13 residues in the CDR3. Trimming took 5 bases from V and 8 from J, leaving 12 bases between them. In DNA, the CDR3 is TGTGCCAGCAGTCGCAGGGTGAGGGAAAAACTGTTTTTT. Translated: CASSRRVREKLFF.

The chain recombines TRBV6-1 with TRBJ2-5, with 14 positions matching TRBD2. The DNA end is a closer match to TRBJ2-1, so the J assignment may be wrong. Germline CDR1 reads MNHNS; CDR2 reads SASEGT. This CDR3 region has 15 residues. The CDR3 bases are TGTGCCAGCAGTGAGACTAGCGGGGGGGGAGAGACCCAGTTCTTC. Protein: CASSETSGGGETQFF.

The rearrangement links TRBV7-6 to TRBJ1-6, with D possibly being TRBD1 (5 bases). The germline V gene encodes CDR1 SGHVS and CDR2 FNYEAQ. V shed 3 bases and J shed 9 bases, with 9 bases lying between them. The CDR3 length is 13 residues. The CDR3 DNA reads as TGTGCCAGCAGCTTCAGGGCTTCTTCACCCCTCCACTTT. Translation: CASSFRASSPLHF.

This chain links TRBV18 with TRBJ2-7; 8 bases align to TRBD2. Looked up from germline, CDR1 is KGHSH and CDR2 is LQKENI. This CDR3 has 14 residues. V lost 6 bases to trimming and J lost 5 bases; unmatched junction nucleotides: 9. CDR3: CASSNDLAGDEQYF. The CDR3 nucleotides read TGTGCCAGCTCTAATGATCTAGCGGGCGACGAGCAGTACTTC.

The chain couples TRBV2 to TRBJ2-4, with 7 bases aligning to TRBD1. Matching the DNA end better, TRBJ2-7 makes the J call doubtful. The CDR3 runs to 15 residues. Germline loops: CDR1 SNHLY, CDR2 FYNNEI. DNA of the CDR3: TGTGCCAGCAGTGCCCTGAGACAGGGCATCTACGAGCAGTACTTC. Its protein product is CASSALRQGIYEQYF.

The chain is built from TRBV20-1 and TRBJ1-3; the D is unclear. Per the germline V gene, CDR1 is DFQATT and CDR2 is SNEGSKA (reference sequence). Trimming cost V 6 bases and J 0 bases, with 18 bases left between them. This CDR3 is built from 16 residues. The CDR3 DNA follows: TGCAGTGCCACCCCAGCTCCCGGAGACTCTGGAAACACCATATATTTT. Its translation: CSATPAPGDSGNTIYF.

Worth noting for this clonotype: A junction end diverges from the germline sequence, so it may reflect a read error. The chain carries TRBV14 and TRBJ1-2; 8 nucleotides align to TRBD1. In germline, CDR1 is SGHDN, CDR2 FVKESK. The CDR3 runs 15 residues. The CDR3: CAGSARQGMGYGYTF. CDR3 sequence (DNA): TGTGCCGGCAGCGCCCGACAGGGGATGGGCTATGGCTACACCTTC. The full variable domain, its missing parts supplied by reference TRBV14 and TRBJ1-2, is EAGVTQFPSHSVIEKGQTVTLRCDPISGHDNLYWYRRVMGKEIKFLLHFVKESKQDESGMPNNRFLAERTGGTYSTLKVQPAELEDSGVYFCAGSARQGMGYGYTFGSGTRLTVV.

Of note for this clonotype: Its ends do not fully match the called genes, so a read error is possible. CDR3 in DNA: TGTGCCTGCAGCCCTTCGGGCGGATACTCCTACAATGAGCAGTTCTTC. Translated: CACSPSGGYSYNEQFF. J is TRBJ2-1 and V is TRBV7-3; D is ambiguous. CDR1 SGHTA and CDR2 FQGTGA come from the germline V gene. This CDR3 has 16 amino acids.

This clonotype was seen more than once but under ten times. J is TRBJ2-7 and V is TRBV27, with no clear D. Trimming pared 5 bases from V and 3 bases from J, leaving 17 bases between. This CDR3 is 15 amino acids long. From germline, CDR1 is MNHEY and CDR2 SMNVEV (reference sequence). This chain's CDR3 is CASSEESRDYYEQYF. CDR3 coding DNA: TGTGCCAGCAGTGAAGAGTCAAGGGATTACTACGAGCAGTACTTC.

V and J are TRBV19 and TRBJ2-3; unclear D gene. CDR1 LNHDA and CDR2 SQIVND come from the germline V gene (reference sequence). The V gene lost 5 bases and the J gene lost 6 bases, with 6 bases spanning the gap. The CDR3 length is 11 residues. CDR3 region: CASSVFDTQYF. CDR3 coding DNA: TGTGCCAGTAGTGTCTTCGATACGCAGTATTTT.

The V and J genes are TRBV29-1 and TRBJ2-5; 8 bases map to TRBD2. Germline V gene data show CDR1 as SQVTM and CDR2 as ANQGSEA. Trimming at V came to 4 bases and at J to 5 bases, leaving 6 bases not matched to a gene. The CDR3 consists of 13 residues. CDR3 loop: CSVAREGRETQYF. CDR3 in DNA: TGCAGCGTTGCTCGGGAGGGCCGGGAGACCCAGTACTTC.

V gene TRBV20-1 combines with J gene TRBJ2-5, with D tentatively TRBD2 (6 bases). The germline V gene encodes CDR1 DFQATT and CDR2 SNEGSKA (reference sequence). V was trimmed by 4 bases and J by 11 bases, leaving 20 bases between them. The CDR3 has 13 residues. Here the CDR3 DNA reads TGCAGTGCTACCCCCCTTCGGGGAGGTGAGCAGTACTTC. It specifies CSATPLRGGEQYF.

This clonotype showed up just a few times. This chain joins TRBV15 and TRBJ2-7; 12 positions agree with TRBD2. Germline V lookup: CDR1 LNHNV, CDR2 YYDKDF (reference sequence). The ends lost 5 bases at V and 1 base at J; junction bases unmatched: 3. The CDR3 covers 15 residues. The CDR3 here is CATSVTSGSSYEQYF. Written as DNA, the CDR3 is TGTGCCACCAGCGTGACTAGCGGGAGTTCCTACGAGCAGTACTTC.

The chain carries TRBV6-1 and TRBJ2-5; D is perhaps TRBD1 or TRBD2 (5 bases each). V dropped 7 bases and J dropped 7 bases, with 13 bases sitting between them. Germline V gene sequence: CDR1 MNHNS, CDR2 SASEGT. The CDR3 is 12 residues long. The CDR3 DNA reads as TGTGCCAGCATGGGGGAGATGTGGACCCAGTACTTC. It specifies CASMGEMWTQYF.

The CDR3 DNA reads as TGCAGTGCGCAGCCGATTGGGGTATCGGCCAAAAACATTCAGTACTTC. This translates into CSAQPIGVSAKNIQYF. This chain connects TRBV20-1 to TRBJ2-4; D gene uncertain. The V end lost 6 bases, the J end lost 1 base, and 19 bases lay between the germline ends. The CDR3 loop spans 16 amino acids. CDR1 is DFQATT and CDR2 is SNEGSKA in the germline V gene (reference sequence).

This clonotype was seen more than once but under ten times. The V call is TRBV19, the J call TRBJ2-4; the D gene could be TRBD1 or TRBD2 (5 bases each). TRBJ2-7 explains the end of the DNA better; the J call may be wrong. The CDR3 is 15 residues long. Germline-derived CDR1 and CDR2 are LNHDA and SQIVND (reference sequence). The CDR3 DNA is TGTGCCAGTAGTATAGGGGGGACGCCAACCTACGAGCAGTACTTC. This translates into CASSIGGTPTYEQYF.

The V call is TRBV7-8, the J call TRBJ2-7; 12 positions match TRBD2. This CDR3 is built from 22 residues. CDR1 and CDR2 from the germline V gene are SGHVS and FQNEAQ. Losses at the gene ends were 5 bases for V and 6 bases for J; bases not matched to a gene: 29. This chain's CDR3 is CASSPRAVLRTSGDHRHCEQYF. CDR3 nucleotide sequence: TGTGCCAGCAGCCCACGCGCCGTACTGCGGACTAGCGGGGACCATCGACACTGCGAGCAGTACTTC.

Here the CDR3 reads CASAEANTEAFF. The CDR3 DNA reads TGCGCCAGCGCGGAGGCGAACACTGAAGCTTTCTTT. J is TRBJ1-1 and V is TRBV5-1; no clear D. This CDR3 spans 12 amino acids. CDR1 and CDR2 (germline): SGHRS, YFSETQ. Trimming took 7 bases from V and 1 from J, leaving 8 bases between them. Complete variable domain (other parts from reference TRBV5-1 and TRBJ1-1): KAGVTQTPRYLIKTRGQQVTLSCSPISGHRSVSWYQQTPGQGLQFLFEYFSETQRNKGNFPGRFSGRQFSNSRSEMNVSTLELGDSALYLCASAEANTEAFFGQGTRLTVV.

The V call is TRBV7-9, the J call TRBJ2-1; D is possibly TRBD1 (5 bases). The germline CDR1 and CDR2 sequences are SEHNR and FQNEAQ (reference sequence). The V and J ends lost 4 bases and 6 bases respectively, with 10 bases between them. This CDR3 has 13 residues. The DNA of the CDR3 is TGTGCCAGCAGCTCCGGCAGGGCCAATGAGCAGTTCTTC. Translation: CASSSGRANEQFF.

With regard to this clonotype: The junction differs from germline at one of its ends, possibly a read error. This rearrangement joins TRBV28 to TRBJ2-3, with D unclear. Per germline, CDR1 MDHEN and CDR2 SYDVKM. The CDR3 has 13 amino acids. DNA of the CDR3: TGTACCAGCAGTCGTGGGGTGACAGATACGCAGTATTTT. Translating it yields CTSSRGVTDTQYF.

The chain combines TRBV27 with TRBJ2-5; 9 bases align to TRBD1. There are 15 residues in the CDR3. J lost 2 bases, V lost 3 bases, and 4 bases had no gene match. CDR1 MNHEY and CDR2 SMNVEV come from the germline V gene (reference sequence). CDR3 in amino acids: CASSFAGQGQETQYF. The CDR3 DNA is TGTGCCAGCAGTTTTGCGGGACAGGGTCAAGAGACCCAGTACTTC.

Points on this clonotype: Germline and junction disagree at one end, which may indicate a read error. This sequence joins TRBV4-3 and TRBJ2-6; TRBD1 aligns across 10 bases. Germline values: CDR1 LGHNA, CDR2 YSLEER. The CDR3 is 16 amino acids. This CDR3 reads CASSTSAGTGANVPTF. The CDR3 DNA is TGCGCCAGCAGCACTTCGGCAGGGACAGGGGCCAACGTCCCGACTTTC.